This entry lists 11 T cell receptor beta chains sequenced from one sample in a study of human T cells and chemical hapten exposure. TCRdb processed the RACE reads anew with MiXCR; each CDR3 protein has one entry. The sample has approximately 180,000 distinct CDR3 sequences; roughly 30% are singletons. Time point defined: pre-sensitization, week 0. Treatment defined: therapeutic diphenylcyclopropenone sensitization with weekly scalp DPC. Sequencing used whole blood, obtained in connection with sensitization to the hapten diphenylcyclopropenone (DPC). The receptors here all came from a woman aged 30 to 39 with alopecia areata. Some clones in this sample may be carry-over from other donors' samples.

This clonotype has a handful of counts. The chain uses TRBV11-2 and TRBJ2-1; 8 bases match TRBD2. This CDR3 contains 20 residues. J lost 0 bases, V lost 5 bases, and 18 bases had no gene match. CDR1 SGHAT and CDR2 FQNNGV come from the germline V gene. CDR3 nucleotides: TGTGCCAGCAGCCCCCGGGGGGGGGGCAGGGGAAGGAGCTCCTACAATGAGCAGTTCTTC. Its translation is CASSPRGGGRGRSSYNEQFF.

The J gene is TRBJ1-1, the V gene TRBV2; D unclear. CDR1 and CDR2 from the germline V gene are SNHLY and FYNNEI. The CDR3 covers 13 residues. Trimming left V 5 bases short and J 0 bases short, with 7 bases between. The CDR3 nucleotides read TGTGCCAGCAGTCCTCTCATGAACACTGAAGCTTTCTTT. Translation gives CASSPLMNTEAFF. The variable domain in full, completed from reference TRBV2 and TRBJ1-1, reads EPEVTQTPSHQVTQMGQEVILRCVPISNHLYFYWYRQILGQKVEFLVSFYNNEISEKSEIFDDQFSVERPDGSNFTLKIRSTKLEDSAMYFCASSPLMNTEAFFGQGTRLTVV.

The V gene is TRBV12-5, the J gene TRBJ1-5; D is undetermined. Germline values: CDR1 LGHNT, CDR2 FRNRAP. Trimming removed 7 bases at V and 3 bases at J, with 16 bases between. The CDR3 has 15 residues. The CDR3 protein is CASAPPRGSNQPQHF. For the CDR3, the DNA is TGTGCTAGTGCCCCACCCCGGGGATCCAATCAGCCCCAGCATTTT.

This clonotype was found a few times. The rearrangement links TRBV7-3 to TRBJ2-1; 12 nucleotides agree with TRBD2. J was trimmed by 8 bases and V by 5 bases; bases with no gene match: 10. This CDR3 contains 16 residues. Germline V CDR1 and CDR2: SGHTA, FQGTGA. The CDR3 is CASSKKGTSGSDEQFF. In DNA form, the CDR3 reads TGTGCCAGCAGCAAAAAAGGGACTAGCGGGTCGGATGAGCAGTTCTTC.

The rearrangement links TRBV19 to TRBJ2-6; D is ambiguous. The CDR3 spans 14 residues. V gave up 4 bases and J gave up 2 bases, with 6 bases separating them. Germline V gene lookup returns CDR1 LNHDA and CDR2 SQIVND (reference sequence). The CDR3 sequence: CASSTPAGANVLTF. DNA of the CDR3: TGTGCCAGTAGTACTCCAGCTGGGGCCAACGTCCTGACTTTC.

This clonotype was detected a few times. The DNA of the CDR3 is TGTGCCAGCAGTTTAAAGGCAGGCGGGAACACTGAAGCTTTCTTT. This codes for CASSLKAGGNTEAFF. The J gene is TRBJ1-1, the V gene TRBV12-3 or TRBV12-4; D gene unclear. The V and J ends lost 2 bases and 1 base respectively, with 11 bases between them. The CDR3 sequence is 15 residues long.

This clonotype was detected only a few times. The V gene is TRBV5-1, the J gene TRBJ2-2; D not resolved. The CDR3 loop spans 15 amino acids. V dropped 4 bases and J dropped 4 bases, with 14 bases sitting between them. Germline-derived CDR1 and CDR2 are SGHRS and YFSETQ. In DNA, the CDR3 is TGCGCCAGCAGCGGCCGGACCGATGCCACCGGGGAGCTGTTTTTT. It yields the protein CASSGRTDATGELFF.

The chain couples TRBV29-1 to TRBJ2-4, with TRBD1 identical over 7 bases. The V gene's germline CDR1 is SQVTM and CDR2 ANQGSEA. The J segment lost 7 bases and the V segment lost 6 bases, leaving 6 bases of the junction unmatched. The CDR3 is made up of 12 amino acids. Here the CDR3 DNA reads TGCAGCGTGGGGGCAGGGGGTAACATTCAGTACTTC. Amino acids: CSVGAGGNIQYF.

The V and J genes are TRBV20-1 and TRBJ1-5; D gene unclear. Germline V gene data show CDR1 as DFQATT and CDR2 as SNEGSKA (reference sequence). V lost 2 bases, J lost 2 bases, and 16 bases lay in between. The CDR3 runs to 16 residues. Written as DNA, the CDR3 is TGCAGTGCTAGACAAAAATTACTGGGAGGCAATCAGCCCCAGCATTTT. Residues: CSARQKLLGGNQPQHF.

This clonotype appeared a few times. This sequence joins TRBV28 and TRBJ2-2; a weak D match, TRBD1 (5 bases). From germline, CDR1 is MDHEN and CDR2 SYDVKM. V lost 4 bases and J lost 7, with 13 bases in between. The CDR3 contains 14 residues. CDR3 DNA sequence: TGTGCCAGCAGTTGGTATGGGGCCGGCGGGGAGCTGTTTTTT. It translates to CASSWYGAGGELFF.

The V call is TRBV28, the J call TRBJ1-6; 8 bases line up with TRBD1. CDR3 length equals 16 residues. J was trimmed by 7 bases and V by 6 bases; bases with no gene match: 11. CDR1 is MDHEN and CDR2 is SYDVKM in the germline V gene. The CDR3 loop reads CASSLHQGAGNSPLHF. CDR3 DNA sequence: TGTGCCAGCAGCTTACATCAGGGGGCTGGAAATTCACCCCTCCACTTT.